One T cell receptor beta chain is described in this entry. The antigen is undetermined. Germline V CDR1 and CDR2: MNHNS, SASEGT. The CDR3 has 16 amino acids. Trimming took off 6 bases at V and 0 bases at J, with 12 bases between the two ends. This sample is drawn from a study of T cell repertoires in cytomegalovirus infection. Study-wide background: The public TCR beta signatures pointed to both CMV infection and matching HLA type.

Broader study findings: Ex vivo responses were dominated by HLA-C-restricted CMV-specific TCR beta clonotypes.

TCRdb re-derived calls from the reads in MiXCR, one entry per CDR3 protein. The data hold 830,000 or so distinct CDR3 sequences, with approximately 29% observed a single time. The chain recombines TRBV6-1 with TRBJ2-6, with D perhaps assigned TRBD1 or TRBD2 (5 bases each). The input for sequencing was cultured CD8+ T cells from PBMCs, taken from culture after CMV antigen stimulation. The TCR was taken from a human donor in good health (CMV status not recorded). Some clones in this sample may be carry-over from other donors' samples. As DNA, the CDR3 is TGTGCCAGCAGATGGGGCCGGGGCTCTGGGGCCAACGTCCTGACTTTC. Its translation is CASRWGRGSGANVLTF.